This T cell receptor (beta chain) derives from a study of cytomegalovirus exposure and HLA in healthy donors. Across the whole study: A previous analysis identified 100 million to 120 million unique TCR beta sequences derived from approximately 190 million T cells.

The CDR3 runs 13 residues. The V and J ends lost 2 bases and 3 bases respectively, with 9 bases between them. CDR1 and CDR2 (germline): SGHNT, YYREEE (reference sequence). The PCR had 60 Vbeta and 13 Jbeta primers. Original methodology: Later reanalysis found roughly 80 million unique TCR beta chains, roughly 10 million of them shared. Using immunoSEQ multiplex PCR, the repertoire was profiled, and TCRdb retains in-frame clones only, with some absent. The V and J calls and clone size were taken over from that table, and D and trimming were inferred from the DNA. This sample has roughly 190,000 clones, with roughly a tenth found just once. The sample holds a few counts of this clone. Its target is unknown. General study results and limits: Earlier results showed most TCR beta V segments being productive about 87% or about 30% of the time. Through in vitro validation, three CMV-associated chains were shown to be specific for CMV antigens.

The sequencing input was PBMCs. The rearrangement links TRBV5-4 to TRBJ2-7; weak D call: TRBD2 (5 bases). This TCR was sampled from a woman aged 30 to 39 in good health and CMV-seropositive. CDR3 loop: CASSFPAGYEQYF. The CDR3, as DNA: TGTGCCAGCAGCTTCCCGGCGGGCTACGAGCAGTACTTC.